Listed here are 20 T cell receptor beta chains from one sample, sequenced in a study of cytomegalovirus exposure and HLA in healthy donors. PCR involved 60 Vbeta and 13 Jbeta primers. Some clones are missing from TCRdb's copy, which holds only in-frame ones; the method was immunoSEQ multiplex PCR. The data hold 30,000 to 45,000 clones, with 53% observed a single time. Material: PBMCs. Receptors originate from a middle-aged woman in good health and CMV-seropositive.

The chain has TRBV19 and TRBJ2-3; D is unresolved. The germline V gene has CDR1 LNHDA and CDR2 SQIVND (reference sequence). The V end lost 6 bases, the J end lost 0 bases, and 4 bases lay between the germline ends. CDR3 length: 12 residues. CDR3 residues: CASSRSTDTQYF. The CDR3 DNA follows: TGTGCCAGTAGCCGGAGCACAGATACGCAGTATTTT.

The chain is built from TRBV7-2 and TRBJ2-5; 7 nucleotides match TRBD2. Germline values: CDR1 SGHTA, CDR2 FQGNSA. The CDR3 length is 14 residues. V dropped 5 bases and J dropped 5; count of bases not matched to a gene: 8. CDR3 residues: CASSGASGRETQYF. CDR3 nucleotide sequence: TGTGCCAGCAGCGGCGCTAGCGGACGGGAGACCCAGTACTTC. The full variable domain, rest sourced from reference TRBV7-2 and TRBJ2-5, is GAGVSQSPSNKVTEKGKDVELRCDPISGHTALYWYRQSLGQGLEFLIYFQGNSAPDKSGLPSDRFSAERTGGSVSTLTIQRTQQEDSAVYLCASSGASGRETQYFGPGTRLLVL.

The chain couples TRBV11-2 to TRBJ2-7; 10 positions match TRBD1. With V trimmed by 5 bases and J by 3 bases, 4 bases remained unmatched. Germline CDR1 SGHAT, CDR2 FQNNGV. This CDR3 has 14 residues. The CDR3 nucleotides are TGTGCCAGCAGCCCGAGGACAGGGGGCTACGAGCAGTACTTC. Translated: CASSPRTGGYEQYF. Using reference TRBV11-2 and TRBJ2-7 for the parts outside the CDR3, the full variable domain is EAGVAQSPRYKIIEKRQSVAFWCNPISGHATLYWYQQILGQGPKLLIQFQNNGVVDDSQLPKDRFSAERLKGVDSTLKIQPAKLEDSAVYLCASSPRTGGYEQYFGPGTRLTVT.

J is TRBJ2-7 and V is TRBV7-8; TRBD1 aligns across 9 bases. Germline V gives CDR1 SGHVS, CDR2 FQNEAQ. The CDR3 runs to 15 residues. V was pared by 1 base and J by 4 bases, with 5 bases of the junction left unmatched. The CDR3 DNA reads as TGTGCCAGCAGCTTAGAGGGGACAGGGTGGTACGAGCAGTACTTC. The encoded protein is CASSLEGTGWYEQYF.

This chain joins TRBV7-9 and TRBJ2-3; 9 nucleotides align to TRBD2. Germline CDR1 SEHNR, CDR2 FQNEAQ (reference sequence). V was pared by 2 bases and J by 2 bases, with 2 bases of the junction left unmatched. The CDR3 consists of 15 residues. The CDR3 DNA reads TGTGCCAGCAGCTTAACTAGCGGGTCCACAGATACGCAGTATTTT. This encodes CASSLTSGSTDTQYF.

The gene calls are TRBV2 and TRBJ2-5, with TRBD2 identical over 12 bases. With 5 bases clipped from V and 5 bases from J, the junction kept 6 bases outside the gene matches. Germline CDR1 and CDR2: SNHLY and FYNNEI. The CDR3 totals 15 residues. CDR3 loop: CASSPLAGGQETQYF. Written as DNA, the CDR3 is TGTGCCAGCAGTCCGCTAGCGGGGGGGCAGGAGACCCAGTACTTC.

This clone was seen a handful of times. The chain uses TRBV28 and TRBJ1-1; D is ambiguous. This CDR3 has 15 amino acids. In germline, CDR1 is MDHEN, CDR2 SYDVKM. Trimming removed 6 bases from V and 1 base from J, with 15 bases in between. CDR3 sequence: CASRPRGEPNTEAFF. The CDR3 nucleotides read TGTGCCAGCAGACCTCGGGGAGAACCGAACACTGAAGCTTTCTTT. The whole variable domain, remainder taken from reference TRBV28 and TRBJ1-1, is DVKVTQSSRYLVKRTGEKVFLECVQDMDHENMFWYRQDPGLGLRLIYFSYDVKMKEKGDIPEGYSVSREKKERFSLILESASTNQTSMYLCASRPRGEPNTEAFFGQGTRLTVV.

This clone was counted at least ten times. The chain has TRBV15 and TRBJ2-3, with 16 bases identical to TRBD2. The CDR3 loop spans 19 amino acids. CDR1 LNHNV and CDR2 YYDKDF come from the germline V gene (reference sequence). After removal of 5 bases from V and 4 bases from J, the junction contained 12 bases not matched to a gene. The CDR3 DNA reads TGTGCCACCAGCCCTACCAAAATGGGGACTAGCGGGGGGGCAGATACGCAGTATTTT. Amino acids: CATSPTKMGTSGGADTQYF.

The table lists this clone with a few counts. V gene TRBV6-1 combines with J gene TRBJ1-4; D may be TRBD1 (5 bases). The CDR3 covers 16 residues. Germline V CDR1 and CDR2: MNHNS, SASEGT. V was cut by 2 bases and J by 5 bases, with 15 bases left in between. CDR3 in amino acids: CASSEKLGRKNEKLFF. In DNA form, the CDR3 reads TGTGCCAGCAGTGAAAAGTTGGGGCGGAAGAATGAAAAACTGTTTTTT.

The V and J genes are TRBV10-3 and TRBJ2-7; the D gene is possibly TRBD1 (6 bases). Trimming removed 3 bases at V and 5 bases at J, with 14 bases between. CDR3 size: 14 residues. In germline, CDR1 is ENHRY, CDR2 SYGVKD. The CDR3 DNA follows: TGTGCCATCAGTGAAGGGGCAGGGGACGACGAGCAGTACTTC. This encodes CAISEGAGDDEQYF.

The V and J genes are TRBV10-3 and TRBJ1-2; D is ambiguous. CDR1 ENHRY and CDR2 SYGVKD come from the germline V gene. CDR3 length: 12 amino acids. V was cut by 2 bases and J by 6 bases, with 7 bases left in between. CDR3 sequence reads: CAISETSDGYTF. The CDR3 DNA follows: TGTGCCATCAGTGAGACGAGTGATGGCTACACCTTC.

J is TRBJ2-7 and V is TRBV5-4, with TRBD2 identical over 9 bases. This CDR3 has 15 residues. V gave up 1 base and J gave up 2 bases; unmatched junction bases: 4. Germline V gene lookup returns CDR1 SGHNT and CDR2 YYREEE (reference sequence). The CDR3 protein is CASSLSSGETYEQYF. The CDR3 coding sequence is TGTGCCAGCAGCTTGTCTAGCGGGGAAACCTACGAGCAGTACTTC.

This sequence joins TRBV5-6 and TRBJ1-1; tentative D call: TRBD1 (5 bases). The length of the CDR3 is 16 residues. Germline loops: CDR1 SGHDT, CDR2 YYEEEE. The V and J ends lost 4 bases and 1 base respectively, with 17 bases between them. The CDR3 here is CASSLNRYLANTEAFF. The CDR3 nucleotides read TGTGCCAGCAGCCTCAACAGGTACCTTGCGAACACTGAAGCTTTCTTT.

This clone occurred a few times. This chain connects TRBV6-6 to TRBJ1-3; TRBD1 matches at 9 bases. The V gene's germline CDR1 is MNHNY and CDR2 SVGAGI (reference sequence). V lost 10 bases to trimming and J lost 2 bases; unmatched junction nucleotides: 6. The CDR3 has 14 amino acids. The CDR3 region has the DNA TGTGCCACCCAGACAGGGGGACCTGGAAACACCATATATTTT. This encodes CATQTGGPGNTIYF.

The CDR3, as DNA: TGTGCCAGCAGTGACGGGACAGGGGGCGCAACAGATACGCAGTATTTT. Translated, it gives CASSDGTGGATDTQYF. The V gene is TRBV6-4, the J gene TRBJ2-3; 12 positions agree with TRBD1. Germline V gene sequence: CDR1 MRHNA, CDR2 SNTAGT. The J segment lost 3 bases and the V segment lost 2 bases, leaving 3 bases of the junction unmatched. The CDR3 loop spans 16 amino acids.

Of note for this clone: The same CDR3 arises from other DNA sequences in this sample as well. The V gene is TRBV6-1, the J gene TRBJ2-7; the match to TRBD1 covers 7 bases. Germline CDR1 MNHNS, CDR2 SASEGT. V lost 2 bases and J lost 0; bases outside the gene matches: 4. CDR3 size: 15 residues. The CDR3 region is CASSERGGSSYEQYF. DNA of the CDR3: TGTGCCAGCAGTGAAAGAGGGGGCAGCTCCTACGAGCAGTACTTC.

This clone was seen only a few times. This chain links TRBV4-2 with TRBJ1-5, with D possibly being TRBD1 (5 bases). This CDR3 region has 14 residues. Germline-derived CDR1 and CDR2 are LGHNA and YNFKEQ. The V gene lost 3 bases and the J gene lost 4 bases, with 10 bases spanning the gap. The CDR3, as DNA: TGTGCCAGCAGCCAGGGGGGACCTAATCAGCCCCAGCATTTT. Translated, it gives CASSQGGPNQPQHF.

This rearrangement joins TRBV7-2 to TRBJ2-5, with 7 bases aligning to TRBD2. The CDR3 extends over 14 amino acids. Germline CDR1 is SGHTA and CDR2 is FQGNSA. V shed 4 bases, J shed 5 bases, and the junction held 7 bases outside the gene matches. DNA of the CDR3: TGTGCCAGCAGCTCGACTAGCTGGTTGGAGACCCAGTACTTC. Its protein is CASSSTSWLETQYF.

The chain uses TRBV5-6 and TRBJ2-1; D possibly corresponds to TRBD2 (6 bases). The V and J ends lost 1 base and 8 bases respectively, with 7 bases between them. Germline V gene data show CDR1 as SGHDT and CDR2 as YYEEEE. This CDR3 is 12 amino acids long. The CDR3: CASSLWGDEQFF. CDR3 in DNA: TGTGCCAGCAGCTTGTGGGGGGATGAGCAGTTCTTC. The whole variable domain, remainder taken from reference TRBV5-6 and TRBJ2-1, is DAGVTQSPTHLIKTRGQQVTLRCSPKSGHDTVSWYQQALGQGPQFIFQYYEEEERQRGNFPDRFSGHQFPNYSSELNVNALLLGDSALYLCASSLWGDEQFFGPGTRLTVL.

This clone was picked up a small number of times. This chain joins TRBV18 and TRBJ1-2, with D maybe TRBD1 (5 bases). The CDR3 covers 13 residues. The V gene lost 2 bases and the J gene lost 3 bases, with 7 bases spanning the gap. Germline loops: CDR1 KGHSH, CDR2 LQKENI. The CDR3 sequence: CASSPGGDYGYTF. The CDR3 DNA reads TGTGCCAGCTCACCAGGAGGGGACTATGGCTACACCTTC.